This TCR beta chain originates from a study of T cell responses to AZD1222 COVID-19 vaccine. Whole-study results and caveats: Mostly white British, mostly female donors; authors suggested clonal diversity may be underestimated.

Details on this clone: The antigen is undetermined.

This CDR3 region has 17 residues. Germline-derived CDR1 and CDR2 are SGHTA and FQGNSA. V was pared by 2 bases and J by 0 bases, with 4 bases of the junction left unmatched. TCRdb's copy holds only in-frame clones and misses some; the assay was immunoSEQ multiplex PCR. The profile shows approximately 120,000 clones, approximately 90% of them singletons. The sequences come from peripheral blood, collected on day 0 of AZD1222 vaccination. The sequence derives from an adult in good health. The chain uses TRBV7-2 and TRBJ2-3; 11 bases match TRBD2. Here the CDR3 reads CASSLTSGGTSTDTQYF. The DNA of the CDR3 is TGTGCCAGCAGCTTAACTAGCGGGGGTACTAGCACAGATACGCAGTATTTT.